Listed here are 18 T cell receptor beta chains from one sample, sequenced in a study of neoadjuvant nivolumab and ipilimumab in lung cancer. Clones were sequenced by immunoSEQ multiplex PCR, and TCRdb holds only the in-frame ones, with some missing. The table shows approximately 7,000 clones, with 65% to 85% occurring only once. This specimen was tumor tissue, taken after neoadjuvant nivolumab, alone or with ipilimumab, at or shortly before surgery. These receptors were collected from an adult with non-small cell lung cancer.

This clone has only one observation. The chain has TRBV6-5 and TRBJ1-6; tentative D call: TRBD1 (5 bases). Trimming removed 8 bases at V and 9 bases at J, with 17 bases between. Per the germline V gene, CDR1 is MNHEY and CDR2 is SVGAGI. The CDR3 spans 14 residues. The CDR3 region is CASGPGREGSPLHF. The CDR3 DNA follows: TGTGCCAGCGGGCCGGGACGAGAGGGTTCACCCCTCCACTTT.

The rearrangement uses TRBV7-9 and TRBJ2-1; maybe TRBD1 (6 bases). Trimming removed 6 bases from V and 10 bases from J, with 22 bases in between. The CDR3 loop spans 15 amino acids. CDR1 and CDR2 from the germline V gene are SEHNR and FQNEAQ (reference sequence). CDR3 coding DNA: TGTGCCAGCAGGGTGGGGGACATCCGACAATGGGAGCAGTTCTTC. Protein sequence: CASRVGDIRQWEQFF.

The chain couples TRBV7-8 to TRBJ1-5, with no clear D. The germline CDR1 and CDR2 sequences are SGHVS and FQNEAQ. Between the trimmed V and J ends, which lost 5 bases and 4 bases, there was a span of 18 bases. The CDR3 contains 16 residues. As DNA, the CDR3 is TGTGCCAGCAGCGCCCGGGATGCGGCGAGTAATCAGCCCCAGCATTTT. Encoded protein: CASSARDAASNQPQHF.

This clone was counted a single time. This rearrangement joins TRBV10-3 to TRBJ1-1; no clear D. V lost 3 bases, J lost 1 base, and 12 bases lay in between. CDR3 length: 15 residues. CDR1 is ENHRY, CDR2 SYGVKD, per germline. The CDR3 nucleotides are TGTGCCATCAGTGAACTAGGACGGGCGAACACTGAAGCTTTCTTT. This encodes CAISELGRANTEAFF.

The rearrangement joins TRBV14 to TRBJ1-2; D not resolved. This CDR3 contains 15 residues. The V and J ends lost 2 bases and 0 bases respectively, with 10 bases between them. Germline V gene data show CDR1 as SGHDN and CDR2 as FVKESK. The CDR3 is CASSQSWSTNYGYTF. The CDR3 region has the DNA TGTGCCAGCAGCCAATCTTGGAGTACTAACTATGGCTACACCTTC.

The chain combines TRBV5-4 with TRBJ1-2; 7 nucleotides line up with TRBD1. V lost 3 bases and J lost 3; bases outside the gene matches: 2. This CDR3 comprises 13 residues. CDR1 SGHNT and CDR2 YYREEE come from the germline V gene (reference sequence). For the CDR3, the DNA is TGTGCCAGCAGCTCCGACAGGGACTATGGCTACACCTTC. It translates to CASSSDRDYGYTF. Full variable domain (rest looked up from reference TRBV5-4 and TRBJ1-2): ETGVTQSPTHLIKTRGQQVTLRCSSQSGHNTVSWYQQALGQGPQFIFQYYREEENGRGNFPPRFSGLQFPNYSSELNVNALELDDSALYLCASSSDRDYGYTFGSGTRLTVV.

CDR3 protein: CASGLFGDQPQHF. The CDR3 nucleotides read TGTGCTAGTGGTTTGTTCGGCGATCAGCCCCAGCATTTT. J is TRBJ1-5 and V is TRBV12-5; D is unresolved. Trimming pared 2 bases from V and 5 bases from J, leaving 7 bases between. The CDR3 totals 13 residues. CDR1 LGHNT and CDR2 FRNRAP come from the germline V gene.

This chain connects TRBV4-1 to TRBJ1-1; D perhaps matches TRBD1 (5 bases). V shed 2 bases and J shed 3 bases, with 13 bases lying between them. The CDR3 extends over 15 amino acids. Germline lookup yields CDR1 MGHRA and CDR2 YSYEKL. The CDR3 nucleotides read TGCGCCAGCAGCCAACCTATAATCAGGGACACTGAAGCTTTCTTT. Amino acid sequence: CASSQPIIRDTEAFF.

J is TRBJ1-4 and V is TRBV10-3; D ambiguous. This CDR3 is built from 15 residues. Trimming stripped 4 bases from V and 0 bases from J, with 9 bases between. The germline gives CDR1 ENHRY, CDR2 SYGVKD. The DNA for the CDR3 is TGTGCCATCAGTGTAGGCGGCCCAACTAATGAAAAACTGTTTTTT. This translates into CAISVGGPTNEKLFF.

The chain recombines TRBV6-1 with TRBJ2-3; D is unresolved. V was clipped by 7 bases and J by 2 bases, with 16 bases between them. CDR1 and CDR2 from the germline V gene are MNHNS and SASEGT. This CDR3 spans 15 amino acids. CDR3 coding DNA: TGTGCCAGCATCCTTGACGCCTCACCCACAGATACGCAGTATTTT. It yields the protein CASILDASPTDTQYF.

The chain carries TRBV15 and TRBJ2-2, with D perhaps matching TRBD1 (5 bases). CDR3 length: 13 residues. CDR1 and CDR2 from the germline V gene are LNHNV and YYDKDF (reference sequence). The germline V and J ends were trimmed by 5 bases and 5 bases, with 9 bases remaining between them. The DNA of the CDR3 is TGTGCCACCAGCTTTACAGGAACCGGGGAGCTGTTTTTT. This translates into CATSFTGTGELFF.

CDR3 residues: CATSRAGTGAYNEQFF. Written as DNA, the CDR3 is TGTGCCACCAGCAGAGCCGGGACAGGGGCCTACAATGAGCAGTTCTTC. The rearrangement links TRBV15 to TRBJ2-1, with 10 bases that match TRBD1. Germline loops: CDR1 LNHNV, CDR2 YYDKDF (reference sequence). The CDR3 has 16 residues. V was clipped by 1 base and J by 2 bases; unmatched bases: 2.

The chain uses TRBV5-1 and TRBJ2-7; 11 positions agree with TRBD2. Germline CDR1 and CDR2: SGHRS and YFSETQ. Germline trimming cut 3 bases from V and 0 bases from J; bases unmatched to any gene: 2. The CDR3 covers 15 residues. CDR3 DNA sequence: TGCGCCAGCAGCTCCCTAGCGGGGGGCTCCTACGAGCAGTACTTC. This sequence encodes CASSSLAGGSYEQYF.

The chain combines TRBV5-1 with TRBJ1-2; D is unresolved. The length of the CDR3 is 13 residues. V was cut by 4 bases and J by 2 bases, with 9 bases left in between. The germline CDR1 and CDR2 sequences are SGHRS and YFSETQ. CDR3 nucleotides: TGCGCCAGCAGCGTGCACCGAAACTATGGCTACACCTTC. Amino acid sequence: CASSVHRNYGYTF. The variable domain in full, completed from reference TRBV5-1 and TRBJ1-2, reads KAGVTQTPRYLIKTRGQQVTLSCSPISGHRSVSWYQQTPGQGLQFLFEYFSETQRNKGNFPGRFSGRQFSNSRSEMNVSTLELGDSALYLCASSVHRNYGYTFGSGTRLTVV.

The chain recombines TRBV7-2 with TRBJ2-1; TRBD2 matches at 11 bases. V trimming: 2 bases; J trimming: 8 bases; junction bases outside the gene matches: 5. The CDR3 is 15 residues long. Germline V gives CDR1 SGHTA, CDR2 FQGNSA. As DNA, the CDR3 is TGTGCCAGCAGCTTATTGACTAGCGGGGACTATGAGCAGTTCTTC. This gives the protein CASSLLTSGDYEQFF.

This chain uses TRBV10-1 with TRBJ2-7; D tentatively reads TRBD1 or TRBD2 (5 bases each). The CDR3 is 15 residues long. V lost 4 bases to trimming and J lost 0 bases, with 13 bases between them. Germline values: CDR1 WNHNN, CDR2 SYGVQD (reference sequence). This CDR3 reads CASSGDGITSYEQYF. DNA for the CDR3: TGCGCCAGCAGTGGGGACGGAATTACCTCCTACGAGCAGTACTTC.

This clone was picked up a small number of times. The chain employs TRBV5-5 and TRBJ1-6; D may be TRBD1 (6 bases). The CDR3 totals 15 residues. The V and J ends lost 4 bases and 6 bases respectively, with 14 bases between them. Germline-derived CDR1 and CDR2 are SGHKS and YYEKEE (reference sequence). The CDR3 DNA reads TGTGCCAGCAGCCCCAGGGGAGAAGGTAATTCACCCCTCCACTTT. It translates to CASSPRGEGNSPLHF.

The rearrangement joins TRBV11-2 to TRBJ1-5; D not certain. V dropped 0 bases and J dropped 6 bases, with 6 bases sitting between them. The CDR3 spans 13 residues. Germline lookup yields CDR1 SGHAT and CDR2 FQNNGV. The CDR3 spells CASSLEFSQPQHF. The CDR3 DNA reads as TGTGCCAGCAGCTTAGAATTTAGTCAGCCCCAGCATTTT. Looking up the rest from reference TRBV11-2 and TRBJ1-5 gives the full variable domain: EAGVAQSPRYKIIEKRQSVAFWCNPISGHATLYWYQQILGQGPKLLIQFQNNGVVDDSQLPKDRFSAERLKGVDSTLKIQPAKLEDSAVYLCASSLEFSQPQHFGDGTRLSIL.